This TCR beta chain was identified during a study of OX40 agonist ivuxolimab in advanced cancers. About the research overall: Patients received the agonistic anti-OX40 (CD134) antibody ivuxolimab. Past anti-PD-1, anti-PD-L1 or anti-CTLA-4 therapy was accepted, and 40% to 45% had received some. Overall study findings and caveats: Clonal expansion from baseline to week 6 occurred in both CD4+ and CD8+ T cells. The authors also found low normalized T-cell clonal expansion in some nonresponders.

Method: immunoSEQ multiplex PCR; TCRdb's copy keeps in-frame clones and lacks some. Among tens of thousands of clones listed, about 87% were seen once. This clone was recorded only once. Its antigen is still unknown. Germline V lookup: CDR1 SGHRS, CDR2 YFSETQ. The length of the CDR3 is 13 residues. V was cut by 3 bases and J by 9 bases, with 16 bases left in between. The material was CD4+ or CD8+ T cells sorted from blood, obtained in a trial of the OX40 agonist ivuxolimab. The chain couples TRBV5-1 to TRBJ2-7, with no clear D. The source is an adult with an advanced solid tumor such as melanoma, head and neck, liver or kidney cancer. Here the CDR3 DNA reads TGCGCCAGCAGCTCCGACGCCGGCGGCGGGCAGTACTTC. Amino acid sequence: CASSSDAGGGQYF.